This T cell receptor beta chain was sequenced in a study of shared clonotypes between healthy human individuals. V gave up 4 bases and J gave up 16 bases; unmatched junction bases: 16. The CDR3 has 16 residues. Germline CDR1 SGHRS, CDR2 YFSETQ. Sequencing was performed with immunoSEQ multiplex PCR; in TCRdb, only in-frame clones are kept and a portion is missing. The table lists about 1 million clones, about 75% of them singletons, with 1.4% in the top ten. The sequence came from a young man in good health. V usage is TRBV5-1 and J usage is TRBJ2-1, with 14 bases matching TRBD2. What was sequenced was memory CD4+ T cells sorted from blood. Subset denoted: CD45RA-negative fraction. CDR3 coding DNA: TGCGCCAGCAGCGATGCCCCGGGACTAGCGGGAGTCGGTCAATTCTTC. Translation: CASSDAPGLAGVGQFF. Supplemented by reference TRBV5-1 and TRBJ2-1, the full variable domain reads KAGVTQTPRYLIKTRGQQVTLSCSPISGHRSVSWYQQTPGQGLQFLFEYFSETQRNKGNFPGRFSGRQFSNSRSEMNVSTLELGDSALYLCASSDAPGLAGVGQFFGPGTRLTVL.